This T cell receptor (beta chain) emerged from a study of spatial heterogeneity in lung cancer. Study outcomes and limitations: Within tumors, counts of expanded alpha and beta TCRs tracked tumor mutation counts. Ubiquitous expanded TCR counts tracked ubiquitous nonsynonymous mutations, and regional counts tracked regional ones.

This clonotype occurred many times. What it binds is unknown. This beta chain came through as a stray read in a library set up for alpha chains, and its size says little. Germline V CDR1 and CDR2: KGHSH, LQKENI. V shed 4 bases, J shed 1 base, and the junction held 10 bases outside the gene matches. This CDR3 region has 17 residues. A distinct unique molecular identifier was carried by each TCR cDNA molecule. Each CDR3 protein gets one entry after TCRdb re-called the 5' RACE reads with MiXCR. Of 18,000 or so distinct CDR3 sequences listed, approximately 10% are singletons. Time point in this sample: sample taken at primary tumor resection.

The rearrangement uses TRBV18 and TRBJ2-3; TRBD2 matches at 8 bases. The source is a female donor with early-stage non-small cell lung cancer. The material sequenced was lung tumor tissue, taken at surgery. CDR3 sequence: CASSHPLRRGGTDTQYF. Here the CDR3 DNA reads TGTGCCAGCTCACACCCCCTCCGGCGGGGGGGCACAGATACGCAGTATTTT. Variable domain in full (rest from reference TRBV18 and TRBJ2-3): NAGVMQNPRHLVRRRGQEARLRCSPMKGHSHVYWYRQLPEEGLKFMVYLQKENIIDESGMPKERFSAEFPKEGPSILRIQQVVRGDSAAYFCASSHPLRRGGTDTQYFGPGTRLTVL.